Listed below are T cell receptor beta chains from one sample, sequenced in a study of T cells in Graves' hyperthyroidism and ophthalmopathy. A single record per CDR3 protein comes from TCRdb applying MiXCR to the multiplex PCR reads. Found here are about 250,000 distinct CDR3 sequences, almost 25% of them singletons; the top ten hold approximately 35%. The specimen sequenced was blood. The receptor set was obtained from a woman between 40 and 50 years old with Graves' ophthalmopathy. Both conserved end residues are part of each CDR3. A D gene is named only where the DNA matches it firmly. Not all rows give a size; the values are once, few, many and, for expanded clones, a class.

CASSETRGGKFGDGYTF | TGTGCCAGCAGTGAAACGAGGGGAGGGAAATTCGGCGATGGCTACACCTTC | TRBV6-1 | many | TRBJ1-2 | .
CSARGEGALYEQYF | TGCAGTGCTAGAGGGGAGGGGGCGCTTTACGAGCAGTACTTC | TRBV20-1 | . | TRBJ2-7 | .
CASRMKGETQYF | TGTGCCAGCCGGATGAAAGGGGAGACCCAGTACTTC | TRBV2 | many | TRBJ2-5 | .
CSARGAYEQYF | TGCAGTGCGCGGGGGGCCTACGAGCAGTACTTC | TRBV20-1 | many | TRBJ2-7 | TRBD2
CASSGGTSSGNTIYF | TGTGCCAGCTCGGGGGGCACTAGCTCTGGAAACACCATATATTTT | TRBV6-5 | many | TRBJ1-3 | .
CASRSTGPSTEAFF | TGTGCCAGCAGATCAACAGGCCCGAGCACTGAAGCTTTCTTT | TRBV6-5 | many | TRBJ1-1 | .
CASSGPGTGFGNTIYF | TGTGCCAGCAGCGGACCCGGGACAGGGTTCGGAAACACCATATATTTT | TRBV9 | many | TRBJ1-3 | TRBD1
CAWMGGTNTEAFF | TGTGCCTGGATGGGAGGCACGAACACTGAAGCTTTCTTT | TRBV30 | . | TRBJ1-1 | .
CASRGRSNTGELFF | TGCGCCAGCAGGGGCCGCTCGAACACCGGGGAGCTGTTTTTT | TRBV4-1 | few | TRBJ2-2 | .
CASSLGSAGPYEQYF | TGCGCCAGCAGCTTGGGCTCGGCGGGACCCTACGAGCAGTACTTC | TRBV5-1 | many | TRBJ2-7 | .